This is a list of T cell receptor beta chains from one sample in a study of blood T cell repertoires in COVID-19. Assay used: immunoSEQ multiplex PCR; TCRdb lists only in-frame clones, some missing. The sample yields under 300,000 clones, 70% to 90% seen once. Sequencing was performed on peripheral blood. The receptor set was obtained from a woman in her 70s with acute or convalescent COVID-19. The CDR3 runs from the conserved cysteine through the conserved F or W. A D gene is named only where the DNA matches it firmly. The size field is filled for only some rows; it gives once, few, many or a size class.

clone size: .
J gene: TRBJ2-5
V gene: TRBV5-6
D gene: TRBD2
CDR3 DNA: TGTGCCAGCAGCTTGGTAGCGGGGGGGCAGGAGACCCAGTACTTC
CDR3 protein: CASSLVAGGQETQYF

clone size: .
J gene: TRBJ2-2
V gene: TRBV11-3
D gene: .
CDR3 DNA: TGTGCCAGCAACCGCAGGGCAGAGAACACCGGGGAGCTGTTTTTT
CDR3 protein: CASNRRAENTGELFF

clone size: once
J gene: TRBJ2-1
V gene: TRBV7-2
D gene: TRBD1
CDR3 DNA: TGTGCCAGCAGGTCAAGAACAGGGGCGGGTGAGCAGTTCTTC
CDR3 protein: CASRSRTGAGEQFF

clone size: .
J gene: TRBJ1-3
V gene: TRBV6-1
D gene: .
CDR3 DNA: TGTGCCAGCAGTGAAGCGCTTCAGGGGAGCCAGAATTTT
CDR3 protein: CASSEALQGSQNF

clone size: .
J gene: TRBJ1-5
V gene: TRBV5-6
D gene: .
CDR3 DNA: TGTGCCAGCAGCTCCTCGCACAGAGCTAATCAGCCCCAGCATTTT
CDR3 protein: CASSSSHRANQPQHF

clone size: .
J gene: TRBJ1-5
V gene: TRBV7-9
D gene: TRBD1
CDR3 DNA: TGTGCCAGCAGCTTAGGTTCAGGGGGTTATCAGCCCCAGCATTTT
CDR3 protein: CASSLGSGGYQPQHF

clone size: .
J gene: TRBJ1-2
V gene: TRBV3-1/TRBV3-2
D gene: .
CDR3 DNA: TGTGCCAGCAGCCGAGGGGAGGGAATCTATGGCTACACCTTC
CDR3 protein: CASSRGEGIYGYTF

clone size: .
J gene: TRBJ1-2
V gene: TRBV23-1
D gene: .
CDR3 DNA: TGCGCCAGCAGTCAACCTCGGGAACTGCGGAGCTATGGCTACACCTTC
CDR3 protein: CASSQPRELRSYGYTF

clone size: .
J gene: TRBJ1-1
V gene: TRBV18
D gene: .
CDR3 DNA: TGTGCCAGCTCACCGCAACAGGGGAACACTGAAGCTTTCTTT
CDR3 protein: CASSPQQGNTEAFF

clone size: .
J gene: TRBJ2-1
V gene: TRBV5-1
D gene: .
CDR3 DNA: TGCGCCAGCAGCTTACCTCAGCGGAATGAGCAGTTCTTC
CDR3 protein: CASSLPQRNEQFF

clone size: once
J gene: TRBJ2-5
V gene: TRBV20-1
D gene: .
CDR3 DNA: TGCAGTGCTAGAGTCGGAGAGACCCAGTACTTC
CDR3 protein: CSARVGETQYF

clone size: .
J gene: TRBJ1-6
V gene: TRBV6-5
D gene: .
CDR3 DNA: TGTGCCAGCAGACCAGGGTATAATTCACCCCTCCACTTT
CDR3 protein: CASRPGYNSPLHF

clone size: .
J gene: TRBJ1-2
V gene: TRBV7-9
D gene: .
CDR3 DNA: TGTGCCAGCAGCTTAGACAGTACCTACCTTAACTATGGCTACACCTTC
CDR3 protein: CASSLDSTYLNYGYTF

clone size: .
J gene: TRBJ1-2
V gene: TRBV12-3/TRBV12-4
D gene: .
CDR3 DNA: TGTGCCAGCAGTACCGCAGCGGGGGCGGGCTACACCTTC
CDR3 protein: CASSTAAGAGYTF

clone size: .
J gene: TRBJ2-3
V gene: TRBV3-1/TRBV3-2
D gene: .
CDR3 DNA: TGTGCCAGCAGCCAAGATGGTAGTCGCACAGATACGCAGTATTTT
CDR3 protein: CASSQDGSRTDTQYF

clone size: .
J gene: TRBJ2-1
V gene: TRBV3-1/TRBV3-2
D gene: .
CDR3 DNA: TGTGCCAGCAGCCAAGATGGGAGACGCGATGAGCAGTTCTTC
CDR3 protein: CASSQDGRRDEQFF

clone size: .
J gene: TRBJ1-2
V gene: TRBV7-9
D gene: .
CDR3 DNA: TGTGCCAGCAGCCCGGTGGAGGCCTATGGCTACACCTTC
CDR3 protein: CASSPVEAYGYTF

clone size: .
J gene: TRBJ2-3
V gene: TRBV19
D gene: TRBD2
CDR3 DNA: TGTGCCAGTAGTTCTCTAGCGGGGGAGGCAGATACGCAGTATTTT
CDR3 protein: CASSSLAGEADTQYF

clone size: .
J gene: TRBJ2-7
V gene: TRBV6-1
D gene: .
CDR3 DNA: TGTGCCAGCAGTGACCAGGGGAGAGGCGAGCAGTACTTC
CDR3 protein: CASSDQGRGEQYF

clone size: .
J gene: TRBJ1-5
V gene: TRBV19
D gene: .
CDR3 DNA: TGTGCCAGTAGAAAGGGGGAAAATCAGCCCCAGCATTTT
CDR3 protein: CASRKGENQPQHF

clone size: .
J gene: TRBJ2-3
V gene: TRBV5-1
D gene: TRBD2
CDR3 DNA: TGCGCCAGCAGCTTGGCAGGAGGACTAGCGGGGGAATTT
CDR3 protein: CASSLAGGLAGEF

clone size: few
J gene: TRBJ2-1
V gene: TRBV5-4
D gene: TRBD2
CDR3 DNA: TGTGCCAGCAGGCCGACTAGCGGGGGGTCATACAATGAGCAGTTCTTC
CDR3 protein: CASRPTSGGSYNEQFF

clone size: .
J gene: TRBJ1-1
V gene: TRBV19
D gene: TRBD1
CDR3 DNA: TGTGCCAGTAGTATAGATCTGACAGGGTGGCGGACTGAAGCTTTCTTT
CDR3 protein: CASSIDLTGWRTEAFF

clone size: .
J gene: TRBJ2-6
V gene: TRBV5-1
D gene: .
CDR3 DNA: TGCGCCAGCAACCAAAGCCCCCACTCTGGGGCCAACGTCCTGACTTTC
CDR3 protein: CASNQSPHSGANVLTF

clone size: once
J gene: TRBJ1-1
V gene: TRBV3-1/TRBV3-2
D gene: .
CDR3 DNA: TGTGCCAGCAGCCACAGGGGGAACACTGAAGCTTTCTTT
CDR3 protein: CASSHRGNTEAFF

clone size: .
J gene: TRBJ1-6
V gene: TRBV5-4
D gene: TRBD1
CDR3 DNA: TGTGCCAGCAGCTGGGCAGGGGGCAATAATTCACCCCTCCACTTT
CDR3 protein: CASSWAGGNNSPLHF

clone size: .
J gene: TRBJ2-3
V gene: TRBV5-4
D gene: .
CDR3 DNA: TGTGCCAGCAGCTCTCGCCTCGGTTCTGGAGATACGCAGTATTTT
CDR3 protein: CASSSRLGSGDTQYF

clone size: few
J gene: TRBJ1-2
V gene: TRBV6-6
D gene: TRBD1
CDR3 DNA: TGTGCCAGCAGTTCCTCACAGGGGTCGTTAAATGGCTACACCTTC
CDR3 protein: CASSSSQGSLNGYTF